This entry features one TCR beta chain sequence. Its antigen remains unidentified. This record comes from a study of OX40 agonist ivuxolimab in advanced cancers. Study observations and caveats: CD8+ T cells showed, on average, more clonal expansion than CD4+ cells.

Sequencing used immunoSEQ multiplex PCR; TCRdb keeps in-frame clones, though not all of them. The sample records around 140,000 clones, around 93% being singletons. The receptor was isolated from an adult with an advanced solid tumor such as melanoma, head and neck, liver or kidney cancer. Material: CD4+ or CD8+ T cells sorted from blood, obtained in a trial of the OX40 agonist ivuxolimab.

This chain's CDR3 is CASSLGDREGEKLFF. In nucleotides, the CDR3 is TGTGCCAGCAGCTTAGGGGACAGGGAGGGTGAAAAACTGTTTTTT. The rearrangement uses TRBV7-2 and TRBJ1-4; 9 bases are shared with TRBD1. This CDR3 contains 15 residues. Per the germline V gene, CDR1 is SGHTA and CDR2 is FQGNSA. Trimming at V came to 1 base and at J to 7 bases, leaving 4 bases not matched to a gene. Together with reference TRBV7-2 and TRBJ1-4, the CDR3 gives the full variable domain: GAGVSQSPSNKVTEKGKDVELRCDPISGHTALYWYRQSLGQGLEFLIYFQGNSAPDKSGLPSDRFSAERTGGSVSTLTIQRTQQEDSAVYLCASSLGDREGEKLFFGSGTQLSVL.